These 5 T cell receptor beta chains were sequenced from one sample in a study of identical twins. One entry per CDR3 protein results from TCRdb running MiXCR on the 5' RACE reads. The table has 450,000 or so distinct CDR3 sequences, 13% to 15% seen once. Separately, the same data were catalogued under a study of yellow fever vaccine responses in identical twins.

The sequenced sample consisted of CD4+ T cells sorted from blood. Receptor source: a young woman in good health.

This clonotype was seen a handful of times. The V call is TRBV28, the J call TRBJ1-1; 8 bases match TRBD1. The CDR3 is 16 amino acids. J gave up 4 bases and V 8 bases, and 15 bases lay outside the gene matches. Germline V gives CDR1 MDHEN, CDR2 SYDVKM. CDR3 amino acids: CASRWQGASVTTEAFF. As DNA, the CDR3 is TGTGCCAGCCGCTGGCAGGGGGCTTCGGTGACCACTGAAGCTTTCTTT.

V is TRBV20-1 and J is TRBJ2-7; D may correspond to TRBD1 or TRBD2 (5 bases each). CDR3 length equals 12 residues. Trimming removed 5 bases from V and 4 bases from J, with 12 bases in between. Looked up from germline, CDR1 is DFQATT and CDR2 is SNEGSKA (reference sequence). The CDR3 sequence: CSAPRDGYEQYF. The CDR3 DNA reads TGCAGTGCTCCTCGGGACGGGTACGAGCAGTACTTC.

This sequence joins TRBV20-1 and TRBJ2-3, with a possible D match to TRBD1 (6 bases). The CDR3 extends over 13 amino acids. V dropped 5 bases and J dropped 0 bases, with 9 bases sitting between them. The germline V gene has CDR1 DFQATT and CDR2 SNEGSKA (reference sequence). CDR3 nucleotides: TGCAGTGCTCTTACAGGGAGCACAGATACGCAGTATTTT. This gives the protein CSALTGSTDTQYF.

The chain couples TRBV5-1 to TRBJ2-7; 8 nucleotides line up with TRBD1. J lost 10 bases, V lost 0 bases, and 12 bases had no gene match. The V gene's germline CDR1 is SGHRS and CDR2 YFSETQ. CDR3 length: 15 amino acids. The CDR3 spells CASSLGPTGDYGQYF. CDR3 DNA sequence: TGCGCCAGCAGCTTGGGACCGACAGGGGATTACGGACAGTACTTC.

The J gene is TRBJ2-7, the V gene TRBV20-1, with a weak D call TRBD1 (5 bases). Trimming pared 6 bases from V and 6 bases from J, leaving 18 bases between. Germline V gene data show CDR1 as DFQATT and CDR2 as SNEGSKA (reference sequence). This CDR3 is built from 13 residues. CDR3 protein: CSALRQGPGEQYF. In DNA, the CDR3 is TGCAGTGCCCTCCGGCAGGGCCCGGGCGAGCAGTACTTC.